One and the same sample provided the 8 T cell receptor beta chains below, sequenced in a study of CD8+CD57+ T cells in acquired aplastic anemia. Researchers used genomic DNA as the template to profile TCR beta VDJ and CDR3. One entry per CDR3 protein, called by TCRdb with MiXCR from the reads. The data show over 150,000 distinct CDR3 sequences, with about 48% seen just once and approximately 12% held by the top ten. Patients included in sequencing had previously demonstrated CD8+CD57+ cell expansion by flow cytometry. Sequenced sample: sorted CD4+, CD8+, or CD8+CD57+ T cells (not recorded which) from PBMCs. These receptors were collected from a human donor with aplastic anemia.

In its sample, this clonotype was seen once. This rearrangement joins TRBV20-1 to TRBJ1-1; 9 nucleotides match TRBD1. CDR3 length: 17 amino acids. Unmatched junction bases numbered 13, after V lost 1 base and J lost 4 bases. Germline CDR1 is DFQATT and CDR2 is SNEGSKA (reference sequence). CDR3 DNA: TGCAGTGCTAGAGTTAGGGTAGGGGGGGACAGGGCCACTGAAGCTTTCTTT. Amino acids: CSARVRVGGDRATEAFF.

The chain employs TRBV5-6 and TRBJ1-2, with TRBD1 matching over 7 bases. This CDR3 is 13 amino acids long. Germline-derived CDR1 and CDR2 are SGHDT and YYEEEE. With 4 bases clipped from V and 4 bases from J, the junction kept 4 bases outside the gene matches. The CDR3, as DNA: TGTGCCAGCAGCATGGGACAGCCCTATGGCTACACCTTC. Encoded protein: CASSMGQPYGYTF.

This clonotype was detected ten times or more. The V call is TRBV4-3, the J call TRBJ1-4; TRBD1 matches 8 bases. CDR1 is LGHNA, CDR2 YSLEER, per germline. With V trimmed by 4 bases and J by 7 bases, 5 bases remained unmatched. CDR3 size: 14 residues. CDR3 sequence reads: CASSLDRAAEKLFF. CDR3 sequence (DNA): TGCGCCAGCAGCCTGGACAGGGCGGCTGAAAAACTGTTTTTT.

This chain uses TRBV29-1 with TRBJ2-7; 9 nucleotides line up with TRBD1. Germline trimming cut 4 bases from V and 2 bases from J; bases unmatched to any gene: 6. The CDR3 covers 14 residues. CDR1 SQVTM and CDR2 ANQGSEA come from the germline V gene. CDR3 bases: TGCAGCGTTGCCCCGGGACAGGGAGCCTACGAGCAGTACTTC. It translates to CSVAPGQGAYEQYF.

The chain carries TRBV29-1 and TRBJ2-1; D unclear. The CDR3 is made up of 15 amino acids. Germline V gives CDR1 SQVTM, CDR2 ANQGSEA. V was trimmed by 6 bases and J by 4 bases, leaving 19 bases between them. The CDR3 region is CSVNPDGDPYNEQFF. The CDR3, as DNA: TGCAGCGTAAACCCGGATGGGGATCCATACAATGAGCAGTTCTTC.

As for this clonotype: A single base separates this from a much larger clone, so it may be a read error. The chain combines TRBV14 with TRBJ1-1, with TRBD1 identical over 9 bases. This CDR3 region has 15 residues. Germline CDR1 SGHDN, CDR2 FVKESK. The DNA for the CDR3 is TGTGCCGGCAGCCCAAACGGACAGGGGTACACTGAAGCTTTCTTT. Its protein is CAGSPNGQGYTEAFF.

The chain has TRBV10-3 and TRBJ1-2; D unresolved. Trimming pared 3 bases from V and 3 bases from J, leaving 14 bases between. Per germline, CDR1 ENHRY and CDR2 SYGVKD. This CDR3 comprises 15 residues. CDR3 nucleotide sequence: TGTGCCATCAGTGATATGGCAGGAGAGTACTATGGCTACACCTTC. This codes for CAISDMAGEYYGYTF.

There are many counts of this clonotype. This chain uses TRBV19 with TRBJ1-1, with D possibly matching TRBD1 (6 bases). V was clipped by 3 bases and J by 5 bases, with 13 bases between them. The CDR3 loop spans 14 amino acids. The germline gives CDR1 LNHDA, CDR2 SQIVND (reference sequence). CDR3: CASSMGGGLTEAFF. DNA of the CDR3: TGTGCCAGTAGTATGGGAGGGGGATTGACTGAAGCTTTCTTT.